The 9 T cell receptor beta chains listed next were all sequenced from one sample in a study of yellow fever vaccine responses in identical twins. TCRdb called the RT-PCR reads again in MiXCR, with one record for every CDR3 protein. The sample lists roughly 18,000 distinct CDR3 sequences, 55% to 65% occurring once. The sequencing here drew on T cells from blood (PBMCs), unsorted or a sorted subset (not recorded which), taken before or after yellow fever vaccination (not recorded which). These TCRs come from a woman in her late teens or twenties who received the yellow fever vaccine.

J is TRBJ2-2 and V is TRBV5-1, with D uncertain. CDR3 length: 15 residues. Germline assignment: CDR1 SGHRS and CDR2 YFSETQ. The germline V and J ends were trimmed by 2 bases and 6 bases, with 14 bases remaining between them. The CDR3 DNA follows: TGCGCCAGCAGCTTTTCCGCCTCTATCTCCGGGGAGCTGTTTTTT. As protein: CASSFSASISGELFF.

The CDR3: CASSEIAGGVPKTQYF. The CDR3 DNA sequence: TGCGCCAGCAGCGAGATAGCGGGGGGAGTTCCGAAGACCCAGTACTTC. The chain is built from TRBV10-2 and TRBJ2-5; 10 positions match TRBD2. CDR3 size: 16 residues. Trimming took 6 bases from V and 6 from J; bases not matched to a gene: 13. The germline gives CDR1 WSHSY, CDR2 SAAADI.

The chain combines TRBV2 with TRBJ2-3; TRBD2 might be the D (6 bases). Trimming pared 3 bases from V and 5 bases from J, leaving 18 bases between. The CDR3 has 16 residues. CDR1 and CDR2 from the germline V gene are SNHLY and FYNNEI. The CDR3 coding sequence is TGTGCCAGCAGTGAGGGTGGGCGGGGCACCGGAGATACGCAGTATTTT. Translation: CASSEGGRGTGDTQYF.

In its sample, this clonotype was seen a few times. This chain uses TRBV11-3 with TRBJ2-1; the match to TRBD2 covers 7 bases. This CDR3 has 14 residues. Trimming cost V 3 bases and J 1 base; bases outside gene matches: 0. Germline CDR1 SGHNT, CDR2 YENEEA. CDR3 sequence (DNA): TGTGCCAGCAGCTTGGGGGGGTCCTACAATGAGCAGTTCTTC. Amino acid sequence: CASSLGGSYNEQFF.

The V and J genes are TRBV5-8 and TRBJ1-4; the D is unclear. V lost 6 bases, J lost 2 bases, and 11 bases lay in between. This CDR3 has 14 amino acids. From germline, CDR1 is SGHTS and CDR2 YDEGEE. This chain's CDR3 is CASNDGYTNEKLFF. CDR3 sequence (DNA): TGTGCCAGCAACGACGGCTATACTAATGAAAAACTGTTTTTT.

J is TRBJ2-6 and V is TRBV6-1; D perhaps matches TRBD1 (6 bases). The CDR3 length is 18 residues. V was trimmed by 7 bases and J by 2 bases, leaving 21 bases between them. The germline CDR1 and CDR2 sequences are MNHNS and SASEGT. The CDR3 spells CASTPAGAPLAGANVLTF. The CDR3 nucleotides read TGTGCCAGCACCCCCGCAGGGGCTCCTCTAGCTGGGGCCAACGTCCTGACTTTC.

CDR3 amino acids: CASSKADFSSYEQYF. The DNA of the CDR3 is TGTGCCAGCAGTAAGGCGGACTTCAGCTCCTACGAGCAGTACTTC. V is TRBV6-1 and J is TRBJ2-7, with D perhaps matching TRBD2 (5 bases). Trimming took 5 bases from V and 0 from J, leaving 14 bases between them. Per germline, CDR1 MNHNS and CDR2 SASEGT. The CDR3 sequence is 15 residues long.

The genes are TRBV18 and TRBJ2-1, with 9 bases fitting TRBD1. The CDR3 length is 15 residues. V was pared by 5 bases and J by 1 base, with 3 bases of the junction left unmatched. CDR1 is KGHSH and CDR2 is LQKENI in the germline V gene. In nucleotides, the CDR3 is TGTGCCAGCTCAACCGGGACAGGGTCCTACAATGAGCAGTTCTTC. This encodes CASSTGTGSYNEQFF.

This clonotype came up a few times. V usage is TRBV3-1 and J usage is TRBJ2-7; D is unresolved. This CDR3 is 13 amino acids long. Germline-derived CDR1 and CDR2 are LGHDT and YNNKEL (reference sequence). V was shortened by 0 bases and J by 7 bases, with 10 bases between the two germline ends. CDR3: CASSQDLIGEQYF. CDR3 coding DNA: TGTGCCAGCAGCCAAGATTTGATAGGGGAGCAGTACTTC.